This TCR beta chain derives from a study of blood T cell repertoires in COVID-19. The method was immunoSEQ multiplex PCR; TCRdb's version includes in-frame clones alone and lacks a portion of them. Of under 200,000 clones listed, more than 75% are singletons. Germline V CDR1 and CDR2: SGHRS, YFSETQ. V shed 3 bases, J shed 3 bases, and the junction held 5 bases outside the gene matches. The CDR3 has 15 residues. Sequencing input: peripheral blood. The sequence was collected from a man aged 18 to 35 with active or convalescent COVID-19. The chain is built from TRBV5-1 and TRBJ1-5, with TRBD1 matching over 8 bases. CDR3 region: CASSSGTGDNQPQHF. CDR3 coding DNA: TGCGCCAGCAGCTCCGGGACAGGCGACAATCAGCCCCAGCATTTT.